Here is one T cell receptor beta chain with its context. V lost 5 bases, J lost 2 bases, and 11 bases lay in between. The CDR3 consists of 14 residues. Looked up from germline, CDR1 is SGHAT and CDR2 is FQNNGV. These data are taken from a study of shared clonotypes between healthy human individuals. Overall study: CD4 naive and CD4 memory each took three plates per donor, while CD8 naive took two and CD8 memory one.

Free of recent acute infections or vaccinations, the donors were healthy HIV-negative adults. Produced via immunoSEQ multiplex PCR; TCRdb's table is partial and in-frame only. The sample records about 1 million clones, roughly 75% being singletons. Sequences were obtained from memory CD4+ T cells sorted from blood. The subset is: CD45RA-negative fraction. The chain is built from TRBV11-2 and TRBJ2-3; no clear D. The TCR comes from a man aged 18-30 years in good health. CDR3 sequence (DNA): TGTGCCAGCAGCATAAAAGGGCCCACAGATACGCAGTATTTT. This encodes CASSIKGPTDTQYF. Full variable domain (missing parts from reference TRBV11-2 and TRBJ2-3): EAGVAQSPRYKIIEKRQSVAFWCNPISGHATLYWYQQILGQGPKLLIQFQNNGVVDDSQLPKDRFSAERLKGVDSTLKIQPAKLEDSAVYLCASSIKGPTDTQYFGPGTRLTVL.